Presented here are 22 T cell receptor beta chains from one specimen sequenced in a study of lymphopenia after photon versus proton radiotherapy. Profiled with immunoSEQ multiplex PCR; TCRdb holds only in-frame clones, not every one. Here the sample spans 20,000 to 30,000 clones, 85% being singletons. The input for sequencing was peripheral blood, taken from a patient treated with photon-based radiotherapy. Receptor source: a man aged 25-45 years with gastric cancer.

This clone is classed as medium-sized (0.01 to 0.1%). The chain employs TRBV2 and TRBJ1-1, with D uncertain. The V end was cut by 5 bases, the J end by 6 bases, with 13 bases between. The CDR3 sequence is 13 residues long. Germline loops: CDR1 SNHLY, CDR2 FYNNEI. The CDR3 region has the DNA TGTGCCAGCAGTCCGGTTGATGGCTCTGAAGCTTTCTTT. Translating gives CASSPVDGSEAFF.

The J gene is TRBJ2-2, the V gene TRBV11-3; no definite D call. Trimming removed 2 bases from V and 9 bases from J, with 13 bases in between. The CDR3 is 14 amino acids. Per germline, CDR1 SGHNT and CDR2 YENEEA. CDR3 coding DNA: TGTGCCAGCAGCTTACCCACGGCCGAACGGGAGCTGTTTTTT. Its translation: CASSLPTAERELFF.

The chain carries TRBV11-2 and TRBJ2-5, with a tentative D call TRBD1 (6 bases). Looked up from germline, CDR1 is SGHAT and CDR2 is FQNNGV. This CDR3 is 13 amino acids long. V lost 4 bases, J lost 5 bases, and 11 bases lay in between. CDR3 nucleotides: TGTGCCAGCAGCTCGGAGAGGGGGGAGACCCAGTACTTC. Protein sequence: CASSSERGETQYF.

The chain has TRBV4-2 and TRBJ1-6, with 10 bases lining up with TRBD1. Unmatched junction bases numbered 1, after V lost 5 bases and J lost 6 bases. The CDR3 totals 14 residues. Germline V gene lookup returns CDR1 LGHNA and CDR2 YNFKEQ. The CDR3 reads CASSGTGVNSPLHF. CDR3 DNA sequence: TGTGCCAGCAGCGGGACAGGGGTTAATTCACCCCTCCACTTT.

The chain links TRBV7-6 to TRBJ2-3; D gene uncertain. Germline CDR1 is SGHVS and CDR2 is FNYEAQ. The V and J ends lost 0 bases and 6 bases respectively, with 16 bases between them. CDR3 length: 16 residues. The CDR3 sequence is CASSLASGTLSDTQYF. CDR3 sequence (DNA): TGTGCCAGCAGCTTAGCGAGTGGCACCCTGTCGGATACGCAGTATTTT.

V gene TRBV7-8 combines with J gene TRBJ2-5; 14 nucleotides match TRBD2. The germline V gene has CDR1 SGHVS and CDR2 FQNEAQ. The J segment lost 5 bases and the V segment lost 4 bases, leaving 6 bases of the junction unmatched. The CDR3 has 16 amino acids. The CDR3: CASSYGTSGGPETQYF. CDR3 DNA: TGTGCCAGCAGCTACGGGACTAGCGGGGGCCCGGAGACCCAGTACTTC.

The chain employs TRBV6-5 and TRBJ2-3, with unresolved D. The germline V and J ends were trimmed by 5 bases and 2 bases, with 2 bases remaining between them. Germline CDR1 is MNHEY and CDR2 is SVGAGI. The CDR3 spans 11 residues. The CDR3 coding sequence is TGTGCCAGCAGTCCCACAGATACGCAGTATTTT. It is translated as CASSPTDTQYF.

The chain links TRBV5-1 to TRBJ1-1, with 9 bases lining up with TRBD1. There are 16 residues in the CDR3. Germline V gives CDR1 SGHRS, CDR2 YFSETQ. V was clipped by 2 bases and J by 4 bases; unmatched bases: 9. CDR3 amino acids: CASSLSGTGLRTEAFF. The CDR3 nucleotides read TGCGCCAGCAGCTTATCCGGGACAGGGTTACGCACTGAAGCTTTCTTT.

The V call is TRBV7-6, the J call TRBJ2-2, with a tentative D call TRBD1 (6 bases). Germline CDR1 SGHVS, CDR2 FNYEAQ. Deletions cut 5 bases from V and 6 bases from J, with 13 bases between. The CDR3 consists of 14 residues. This CDR3 is CASSQGGEAGELFF. The CDR3 DNA reads as TGTGCCAGCAGCCAAGGGGGAGAGGCCGGGGAGCTGTTTTTT. Together with reference TRBV7-6 and TRBJ2-2, the CDR3 gives the full variable domain: GAGVSQSPRYKVTKRGQDVALRCDPISGHVSLYWYRQALGQGPEFLTYFNYEAQQDKSGLPNDRFSAERPEGSISTLTIQRTEQRDSAMYRCASSQGGEAGELFFGEGSRLTVL.

J is TRBJ2-3 and V is TRBV5-4; possibly TRBD1 for D (5 bases). Trimming stripped 4 bases from V and 0 bases from J, with 9 bases between. CDR3 size: 14 residues. CDR1 SGHNT and CDR2 YYREEE come from the germline V gene (reference sequence). The CDR3, as DNA: TGTGCCAGCAGCCGACAGAGGAGCACAGATACGCAGTATTTT. Encoded protein: CASSRQRSTDTQYF.

The CDR3 nucleotides are TGTGCCAGTAGTTGGGCTAGCGGGAGGGCCACCGGGGAGCTGTTTTTT. It codes for CASSWASGRATGELFF. The chain employs TRBV19 and TRBJ2-2; 12 positions agree with TRBD2. The CDR3 length is 16 residues. From germline, CDR1 is LNHDA and CDR2 SQIVND (reference sequence). J lost 4 bases, V lost 5 bases, and 5 bases had no gene match.

J is TRBJ1-1 and V is TRBV4-2; no firm D call. Trimming took off 0 bases at V and 0 bases at J, with 11 bases between the two ends. CDR1 and CDR2 from the germline V gene are LGHNA and YNFKEQ. This CDR3 has 16 amino acids. The CDR3 sequence: CASSQEQFTLNTEAFF. The CDR3 nucleotides read TGTGCCAGCAGCCAAGAACAGTTCACACTGAACACTGAAGCTTTCTTT.

V and J are TRBV18 and TRBJ2-3; tentatively, D is TRBD1 or TRBD2 (5 bases each). The V end was cut by 4 bases, the J end by 1 base, with 9 bases between. CDR1 is KGHSH and CDR2 is LQKENI in the germline V gene. CDR3 length: 14 residues. In DNA, the CDR3 is TGTGCCAGCTCACGGGACGAGGGCACAGATACGCAGTATTTT. Translated, it gives CASSRDEGTDTQYF.

The chain couples TRBV6-1 to TRBJ1-1, with a possible D match to TRBD1 (5 bases). Germline V gives CDR1 MNHNS, CDR2 SASEGT. The germline V and J ends were trimmed by 6 bases and 0 bases, with 11 bases remaining between them. The CDR3 consists of 14 residues. The CDR3 nucleotides are TGTGCCAGCAGGGACATAAACATGAACACTGAAGCTTTCTTT. Its translation is CASRDINMNTEAFF.

The chain uses TRBV2 and TRBJ2-1, with D tentatively TRBD2 (5 bases). This CDR3 region has 14 residues. Germline V gene lookup returns CDR1 SNHLY and CDR2 FYNNEI. The V and J ends lost 7 bases and 5 bases respectively, with 15 bases between them. For the CDR3, the DNA is TGTGCCAGCACGGTTCGAGCGGTCAACAATGAGCAGTTCTTC. Translating it yields CASTVRAVNNEQFF.

The sample holds a few counts of this clone. The chain recombines TRBV5-1 with TRBJ2-1; TRBD1 agrees at 7 bases. With 0 bases clipped from V and 0 bases from J, the junction kept 6 bases outside the gene matches. This CDR3 has 17 residues. Germline CDR1 SGHRS, CDR2 YFSETQ. The CDR3 DNA is TGCGCCAGCAGCTTGGCAGGGGGAGAGGGCTCCTACAATGAGCAGTTCTTC. Its translation: CASSLAGGEGSYNEQFF.

This chain's CDR3 is CASSPPSGVYGYTF. CDR3 bases: TGTGCCAGCTCACCACCGTCAGGGGTCTATGGCTACACCTTC. This chain links TRBV18 with TRBJ1-2; a weak D match, TRBD1 (6 bases). Germline V CDR1 and CDR2: KGHSH, LQKENI. Trimming left V 0 bases short and J 4 bases short, with 9 bases between. The CDR3 runs to 14 residues.

V usage is TRBV5-1 and J usage is TRBJ2-1, with TRBD1 identical over 7 bases. Per the germline V gene, CDR1 is SGHRS and CDR2 is YFSETQ. This CDR3 is 14 amino acids long. After removal of 6 bases from V and 4 bases from J, the junction contained 7 bases not matched to a gene. The CDR3 bases are TGCGCCAGCAAAACAGGGGCCCTTTACAATGAGCAGTTCTTC. It is translated as CASKTGALYNEQFF.

This rearrangement joins TRBV9 to TRBJ2-5; a possible D gene is TRBD2 (6 bases). V was shortened by 4 bases and J by 1 base, with 14 bases between the two germline ends. The CDR3 spans 15 residues. CDR1 is SGDLS, CDR2 YYNGEE, per germline. The CDR3 nucleotides read TGTGCCAGCAGCTCACTGGGGGGATTCCAAGAGACCCAGTACTTC. Translating it yields CASSSLGGFQETQYF.

As regards this clone: A read error may account for a junction end that differs from germline. J is TRBJ2-5 and V is TRBV28, with 10 bases identical to TRBD2. The CDR3 contains 12 residues. Per germline, CDR1 MDHEN and CDR2 SYDVKM. The CDR3 sequence is CASRTSGVRGDF. The CDR3 DNA follows: TGTGCCAGCCGGACTAGCGGCGTCCGAGGGGACTTC.

The count of this clone is one. The V and J genes are TRBV5-8 and TRBJ2-1; 14 bases are shared with TRBD2. Germline CDR1 and CDR2: SGHTS and YDEGEE. This CDR3 contains 17 residues. V was pared by 3 bases and J by 7 bases, with 9 bases of the junction left unmatched. For the CDR3, the DNA is TGTGCCAGCAGCTCGGAAGGGACTAGCGGGAGTGGGAATGAGCAGTTCTTC. As protein: CASSSEGTSGSGNEQFF.

The chain combines TRBV4-3 with TRBJ1-4; unclear D gene. CDR3 length equals 14 residues. V lost 6 bases and J lost 8, with 16 bases in between. CDR1 LGHNA and CDR2 YSLEER come from the germline V gene. The CDR3 sequence: CASSFGRRREKLFF. The CDR3 region has the DNA TGCGCCAGCAGTTTTGGCAGGAGGCGAGAAAAACTGTTTTTT.